This entry is about one TCR beta chain. Its antigen is not known. This entry is derived from a study of shared clonotypes between healthy human individuals. Study details: The people who gave samples were a couple of women and a few men aged 18 to 49.

Several immunoSEQ 96-well plates shared each subset's DNA, each plate a replicate. As originally analysed: ImmunoSEQ only sent back junction sequences with no quality scores, so filtering was done differently. Data came from immunoSEQ multiplex PCR; TCRdb stores just in-frame clones and leaves some out. That table supplies the V and J calls and clone size; D and trimming were determined from the DNA. Counted here are about 2.4 million clones, roughly 93% occurring once; the ten biggest clones make up roughly 0.39%. Trimming cost V 5 bases and J 4 bases, with 14 bases left between them. The CDR3 consists of 14 residues. Germline V gene data show CDR1 as SGHTA and CDR2 as FQGNSA. Notes on the study in general: It was the non-shared clonotypes that had lower generation probabilities than clonotypes shared by all four donors.

This sequence originates from a man aged 18 to 30 in good health. Some clones in this sample may be carry-over from other donors' samples. The chain employs TRBV7-2 and TRBJ1-2; tentatively, D is TRBD1 (5 bases). The specimen sequenced was naive CD4+ T cells from PBMCs. As for subset: CD45RA+ positively selected. For the CDR3, the DNA is TGTGCCAGCAGCCGGGCAGGGCCGCCCTATGGCTACACCTTC. This gives the protein CASSRAGPPYGYTF.